This record concerns one T cell receptor beta chain sequence. Its antigen is still unknown. The data were obtained in a study of T cell responses to AZD1222 COVID-19 vaccine. Looking at the study overall: Pooling covered second doses at about 4 or about 12 weeks. Study results and limitations: White British donors predominated, females outnumbered males, and clonal diversity was possibly underestimated. Unmutated regions of variants are reportedly targeted by nearly half of spike-specific TCRs. Only after the peak T cell response were repertoires sampled.

V was trimmed by 2 bases and J by 5 bases, leaving 6 bases between them. The germline V gene encodes CDR1 SGHTA and CDR2 FQGNSA. CDR3 length: 12 amino acids. Here immunoSEQ multiplex PCR was the method, and the copy in TCRdb shows in-frame clones only, minus some. The sample contains around 200,000 clones, approximately 91% of which appear only once. The V and J genes are TRBV7-2 and TRBJ2-5, with D hard to call. This sequence was found in an adult in good health. The sequences come from peripheral blood, collected on day 0 of AZD1222 vaccination. The CDR3 coding sequence is TGTGCCAGCAGCTTACAGCGTGAGACCCAGTACTTC. It specifies CASSLQRETQYF.